These 13 T cell receptor beta chains were sequenced from one sample in a study of blood T cell repertoires in COVID-19. Profiling relied on immunoSEQ multiplex PCR, and the TCRdb table lists in-frame clones only, not all of them. Among 250,000 to 300,000 clones listed, about 89% were seen once. Sequenced sample: peripheral blood. These receptors all stem from a woman aged 55-70 years with acute or convalescent COVID-19.

The J gene is TRBJ1-2, the V gene TRBV7-2; 11 bases are shared with TRBD1. There are 15 residues in the CDR3. Germline CDR1 reads SGHTA; CDR2 reads FQGNSA. J lost 2 bases, V lost 5 bases, and 4 bases had no gene match. The CDR3 here is CASSAWDRGNYGYTF. DNA of the CDR3: TGTGCCAGCAGCGCTTGGGACAGGGGGAACTATGGCTACACCTTC.

This chain uses TRBV5-6 with TRBJ2-1; TRBD2 aligns across 10 bases. The CDR3 runs to 14 residues. J was trimmed by 5 bases and V by 7 bases; bases with no gene match: 6. CDR1 SGHDT and CDR2 YYEEEE come from the germline V gene. CDR3: CASSLGLADNEQFF. The CDR3, as DNA: TGTGCCAGCTCCCTTGGACTAGCGGACAATGAGCAGTTCTTC.

The chain couples TRBV27 to TRBJ1-5, with D possibly matching TRBD1 (6 bases). V dropped 7 bases and J dropped 2 bases, with 15 bases sitting between them. Germline lookup yields CDR1 MNHEY and CDR2 SMNVEV (reference sequence). The CDR3 totals 15 residues. In DNA form, the CDR3 reads TGTGCCAGCAACCCAACAGGGTTAGGCAATCAGCCCCAGCATTTT. Amino acids: CASNPTGLGNQPQHF.

This sequence joins TRBV5-6 and TRBJ2-7; 9 bases agree with TRBD1. The CDR3 totals 15 residues. Germline CDR1 SGHDT, CDR2 YYEEEE. With 2 bases clipped from V and 6 bases from J, the junction kept 9 bases outside the gene matches. Here the CDR3 DNA reads TGTGCCAGCAGCTTTGGGACAGGGCTAAGAGGCGAGCAGTACTTC. Translating gives CASSFGTGLRGEQYF. The full variable domain, completed using reference TRBV5-6 and TRBJ2-7, is DAGVTQSPTHLIKTRGQQVTLRCSPKSGHDTVSWYQQALGQGPQFIFQYYEEEERQRGNFPDRFSGHQFPNYSSELNVNALLLGDSALYLCASSFGTGLRGEQYFGPGTRLTVT.

The CDR3 region has the DNA TGCGCCAGCAGCTTCGGGACTGCAGCTAATCAGCCCCAGCATTTT. It translates to CASSFGTAANQPQHF. The rearrangement links TRBV5-1 to TRBJ1-5; D is possibly TRBD1 (5 bases). V lost 2 bases and J lost 4, with 13 bases in between. The CDR3 contains 15 residues. Germline CDR1 is SGHRS and CDR2 is YFSETQ.

This clone occurred once. CDR3 protein: CSVGDRYSNQPQHF. Written as DNA, the CDR3 is TGCAGCGTTGGTGACAGGTATAGCAATCAGCCCCAGCATTTT. The V gene is TRBV29-1, the J gene TRBJ1-5; TRBD1 is a possible D gene (6 bases). Germline CDR1 reads SQVTM; CDR2 reads ANQGSEA. V lost 4 bases and J 0 bases, leaving 10 bases between the germline ends. The CDR3 length is 14 residues.

A note on this clone: Other DNA sequences in this sample translate to the same CDR3. The CDR3 is CASSFSGVDTQYF. CDR3 in DNA: TGTGCCAGCAGTTTCTCGGGAGTGGATACGCAGTATTTT. The V call is TRBV12-3 or TRBV12-4, the J call TRBJ2-3; possible D gene TRBD2, 6 bases. CDR3 length: 13 amino acids. V lost 3 bases and J lost 6, with 10 bases in between.

This chain joins TRBV2 and TRBJ1-1; the match to TRBD1 covers 7 bases. V was pared by 5 bases and J by 6 bases, with 3 bases of the junction left unmatched. Germline CDR1 SNHLY, CDR2 FYNNEI. The CDR3 length is 12 residues. The CDR3 is CASSIQGSEAFF. In nucleotides, the CDR3 is TGTGCCAGCAGTATACAGGGGTCTGAAGCTTTCTTT.

The chain employs TRBV7-9 and TRBJ1-1, with 8 bases matching TRBD1. The CDR3 is 15 residues long. The J segment lost 4 bases and the V segment lost 5 bases, leaving 9 bases of the junction unmatched. Germline V gene data show CDR1 as SEHNR and CDR2 as FQNEAQ (reference sequence). The CDR3 loop reads CASSLAGGAGTEAFF. The CDR3, as DNA: TGTGCCAGCAGCCTCGCAGGGGGCGCGGGCACTGAAGCTTTCTTT. Full variable domain (rest looked up from reference TRBV7-9 and TRBJ1-1): DTGVSQNPRHKITKRGQNVTFRCDPISEHNRLYWYRQTLGQGPEFLTYFQNEAQLEKSRLLSDRFSAERPKGSFSTLEIQRTEQGDSAMYLCASSLAGGAGTEAFFGQGTRLTVV.

The rearrangement uses TRBV7-2 and TRBJ2-3; TRBD2 might be the D (5 bases). The CDR3 length is 14 residues. Trimming removed 3 bases from V and 2 bases from J, with 9 bases in between. Germline V CDR1 and CDR2: SGHTA, FQGNSA. The CDR3 here is CASSFRTFTDTQYF. The CDR3 bases are TGTGCCAGCAGCTTCCGGACTTTCACAGATACGCAGTATTTT.

This chain connects TRBV5-1 to TRBJ2-2; 11 positions agree with TRBD2. Germline assignment: CDR1 SGHRS and CDR2 YFSETQ. The CDR3 is 17 amino acids. The V segment lost 1 base and the J segment 3 bases; nucleotides outside the gene matches: 5. The DNA of the CDR3 is TGCGCCAGCAGCTTGACCGGGACTAGCGGATACACCGGGGAGCTGTTTTTT. It encodes CASSLTGTSGYTGELFF.

The chain joins TRBV5-1 to TRBJ2-1; maybe TRBD2 (5 bases). The ends were cut back, 4 bases at V and 4 bases at J, with 18 bases in the middle. Germline CDR1 is SGHRS and CDR2 is YFSETQ. The CDR3 loop spans 16 amino acids. The CDR3 protein is CASSTTDWKEYNEQFF. CDR3 DNA sequence: TGCGCCAGCAGCACAACGGACTGGAAGGAATACAATGAGCAGTTCTTC.

CDR3 nucleotides: TGCGCCAGCAGCTTGAGGGGAGGTGAAAAACTGTTTTTT. It encodes CASSLRGGEKLFF. The chain carries TRBV5-1 and TRBJ1-4; D is possibly TRBD1 (5 bases). The germline V gene has CDR1 SGHRS and CDR2 YFSETQ. Trimming stripped 1 base from V and 7 bases from J, with 8 bases between. The length of the CDR3 is 13 residues.